The 30 T cell receptor beta chains reported below all come from one sample, sequenced in a study of control samples from healthy donors and cancer patients. Method: immunoSEQ multiplex PCR; TCRdb's copy keeps in-frame clones and lacks some. The sample consists of about 130,000 clones, roughly 94% of them appearing once. Sequenced sample: PBMCs. Receptor source: a man aged 55 to 69 with colorectal cancer.

About this clone: The same CDR3 also results from other DNA sequences found in this sample. The chain employs TRBV6-5 and TRBJ1-2; TRBD1 aligns across 8 bases. CDR3 size: 15 residues. V lost 4 bases to trimming and J lost 5 bases; unmatched junction nucleotides: 9. Germline CDR1 and CDR2: MNHEY and SVGAGI. CDR3 sequence: CASSSAGTGTYGYTF. For the CDR3, the DNA is TGTGCCAGCAGTTCGGCCGGGACAGGCACGTATGGCTACACCTTC.

This clone came up a few times. The rearrangement links TRBV9 to TRBJ2-1; 10 bases map to TRBD2. The CDR3 consists of 16 residues. In germline, CDR1 is SGDLS, CDR2 YYNGEE. Trimming cost V 2 bases and J 3 bases; bases outside gene matches: 5. Here the CDR3 reads CASSVGLAGDYNEQFF. As DNA, the CDR3 is TGTGCCAGCAGCGTGGGTCTAGCGGGGGACTACAATGAGCAGTTCTTC. The variable domain in full, completed from reference TRBV9 and TRBJ2-1, reads DSGVTQTPKHLITATGQRVTLRCSPRSGDLSVYWYQQSLDQGLQFLIQYYNGEERAKGNILERFSAQQFPDLHSELNLSSLELGDSALYFCASSVGLAGDYNEQFFGPGTRLTVL.

The V and J genes are TRBV6-5 and TRBJ2-5; weak D call: TRBD2 (6 bases). Trimming cost V 5 bases and J 6 bases, with 16 bases left between them. This CDR3 comprises 14 residues. Looked up from germline, CDR1 is MNHEY and CDR2 is SVGAGI. The CDR3 loop reads CASSTPGLSQTQYF. The DNA of the CDR3 is TGTGCCAGCAGTACCCCGGGACTTTCGCAGACCCAGTACTTC.

This chain joins TRBV7-9 and TRBJ1-2; D gene unclear. Deletions cut 4 bases from V and 8 bases from J, with 14 bases between. Germline V gene sequence: CDR1 SEHNR, CDR2 FQNEAQ (reference sequence). The CDR3 length is 13 residues. As DNA, the CDR3 is TGTGCCAGCAGCTCCCTCGCAGAGCTCGGCTACACCTTC. Its translation is CASSSLAELGYTF.

The table lists this clone with a count of one. V and J are TRBV7-2 and TRBJ2-7; D is possibly TRBD1 (5 bases). V gave up 2 bases and J gave up 3 bases, with 8 bases separating them. There are 13 residues in the CDR3. Germline V gene lookup returns CDR1 SGHTA and CDR2 FQGNSA. This chain's CDR3 is CASSLYRGYEQYF. CDR3 DNA: TGTGCCAGCAGCTTATATAGGGGCTACGAGCAGTACTTC. The variable domain in full, with the rest retrieved from reference TRBV7-2 and TRBJ2-7, is GAGVSQSPSNKVTEKGKDVELRCDPISGHTALYWYRQSLGQGLEFLIYFQGNSAPDKSGLPSDRFSAERTGGSVSTLTIQRTQQEDSAVYLCASSLYRGYEQYFGPGTRLTVT.

The CDR3 protein is CASSLSRVKTLHF. CDR3 DNA sequence: TGTGCCAGCAGCTTATCAAGGGTAAAGACCCTCCACTTT. The rearrangement uses TRBV13 and TRBJ1-6, with D hard to call. This CDR3 has 13 residues. V gave up 2 bases and J gave up 14 bases, with 13 bases separating them. From germline, CDR1 is PRHDT and CDR2 FYEKMQ (reference sequence).

V usage is TRBV5-6 and J usage is TRBJ2-3; a possible D gene is TRBD2 (6 bases). Trimming stripped 1 base from V and 3 bases from J, with 21 bases between. This CDR3 has 18 residues. Germline V CDR1 and CDR2: SGHDT, YYEEEE. CDR3: CASSLITPYAGPTDTQYF. The CDR3 DNA sequence: TGTGCCAGCAGCTTGATTACCCCCTACGCGGGGCCTACAGATACGCAGTATTTT.

The rearrangement links TRBV12-3 or TRBV12-4 to TRBJ1-5; D possibly corresponds to TRBD1 (5 bases). Trimming pared 6 bases from V and 4 bases from J, leaving 7 bases between. This CDR3 has 12 residues. For the CDR3, the DNA is TGTGCCAGCAGACCAGGGAATCAGCCCCAGCATTTT. It yields the protein CASRPGNQPQHF.

The gene calls are TRBV3-1 (or the pseudogene TRBV3-2) and TRBJ1-2, with 9 nucleotides matching TRBD1. The V gene's germline CDR1 is LGHDT and CDR2 YNNKEL (reference sequence). The junction had 7 bases not matched to a gene; V was cut back by 4 bases and J by 7 bases. This CDR3 contains 14 residues. The CDR3 bases are TGTGCCAGCAGCCCGGGGGACAGGGCGGGTGGCTACACCTTC. Translation gives CASSPGDRAGGYTF.

This clone occurred once. This sequence joins TRBV19 and TRBJ1-1; D not resolved. Per germline, CDR1 LNHDA and CDR2 SQIVND (reference sequence). Trimming cost V 6 bases and J 2 bases, with 10 bases left between them. The length of the CDR3 is 13 residues. CDR3 sequence reads: CASSFLDNTEAFF. CDR3 sequence (DNA): TGTGCCAGTAGCTTTCTTGATAACACTGAAGCTTTCTTT. Filled out from reference TRBV19 and TRBJ1-1, the complete variable domain reads DGGITQSPKYLFRKEGQNVTLSCEQNLNHDAMYWYRQDPGQGLRLIYYSQIVNDFQKGDIAEGYSVSREKKESFPLTVTSAQKNPTAFYLCASSFLDNTEAFFGQGTRLTVV.

The chain carries TRBV29-1 and TRBJ1-4; TRBD1 aligns across 8 bases. The length of the CDR3 is 13 residues. Germline CDR1 SQVTM, CDR2 ANQGSEA. The trim removed 6 bases at V and 3 bases at J, leaving 3 bases unmatched. CDR3 region: CSVQDRANEKLFF. CDR3 DNA sequence: TGCAGCGTACAGGACAGGGCTAATGAAAAACTGTTTTTT.

As DNA, the CDR3 is TGCGCCAGCAGCAGAACAGGGGAGTCCTACAATGAGCAGTTCTTC. Protein sequence: CASSRTGESYNEQFF. The chain employs TRBV5-1 and TRBJ2-1; TRBD1 matches 7 bases. The V gene end was trimmed by 4 bases and the J gene end by 1 base; junction bases not matched to a gene: 5. The CDR3 totals 15 residues. Germline V CDR1 and CDR2: SGHRS, YFSETQ.

This chain connects TRBV27 to TRBJ1-2, with D maybe TRBD1 (5 bases). Germline assignment: CDR1 MNHEY and CDR2 SMNVEV (reference sequence). Deletions cut 0 bases from V and 8 bases from J, with 19 bases between. CDR3 size: 16 residues. CDR3 nucleotide sequence: TGTGCCAGCAGTTTATCAGGGTTGGGGGGGTTTGGAGGCTACACCTTC. The encoded protein is CASSLSGLGGFGGYTF.

The chain links TRBV5-4 to TRBJ1-1, with TRBD1 identical over 8 bases. CDR3 length: 15 amino acids. V shed 7 bases and J 4 bases; nucleotides not matched to a gene: 12. Germline V gene sequence: CDR1 SGHNT, CDR2 YYREEE (reference sequence). CDR3 DNA: TGTGCCAGCGGCCAACAGGGGGTAGCGACCACTGAAGCTTTCTTT. Translation: CASGQQGVATTEAFF.

This chain connects TRBV10-1 to TRBJ2-5, with D perhaps matching TRBD1 (6 bases). Germline V CDR1 and CDR2: WNHNN, SYGVQD (reference sequence). Trimming cost V 2 bases and J 7 bases, with 14 bases left between them. This CDR3 comprises 14 residues. CDR3 nucleotides: TGCGCCAGCAGTGAGGATACAGGGTCTAGGACCCAGTACTTC. Its protein is CASSEDTGSRTQYF.

The J gene is TRBJ2-7, the V gene TRBV27, with a possible D match to TRBD2 (6 bases). Germline lookup yields CDR1 MNHEY and CDR2 SMNVEV (reference sequence). V gave up 7 bases and J gave up 0 bases, with 19 bases separating them. The CDR3 runs 16 residues. CDR3 loop: CASKDIRAGSSYEQYF. CDR3 coding DNA: TGTGCCAGCAAAGACATTAGGGCGGGGAGCTCCTACGAGCAGTACTTC.

This clone was counted a single time. V is TRBV5-4 and J is TRBJ1-2, with 7 bases lining up with TRBD1. Germline-derived CDR1 and CDR2 are SGHNT and YYREEE (reference sequence). With 1 base clipped from V and 8 bases from J, the junction kept 17 bases outside the gene matches. There are 17 residues in the CDR3. As DNA, the CDR3 is TGTGCCAGCAGCTTGTTGTTTCAGGGGGAGATTGGGAAAGGCTACACCTTC. Translating gives CASSLLFQGEIGKGYTF.

Of note for this clone: Other DNA variants within this sample encode the same CDR3. V and J are TRBV6-5 and TRBJ2-7; TRBD1 aligns across 9 bases. The CDR3 spans 13 residues. The J segment lost 2 bases and the V segment lost 5 bases, leaving 1 base of the junction unmatched. Germline V lookup: CDR1 MNHEY, CDR2 SVGAGI. The CDR3 loop is CASSRDRAYEQYF. CDR3 nucleotide sequence: TGTGCCAGCAGTCGGGACAGGGCCTACGAGCAGTACTTC.

This chain joins TRBV6-2 or TRBV6-3 and TRBJ2-5; 12 positions agree with TRBD2. The germline gives CDR1 MNHEY, CDR2 SVGEGT. The CDR3 contains 16 residues. V was pared by 6 bases and J by 3 bases, with 8 bases of the junction left unmatched. The CDR3 DNA reads as TGTGCCAGCAGACCTCCACTAGCGGGGGGCGAAGAGACCCAGTACTTC. It specifies CASRPPLAGGEETQYF.

The chain couples TRBV19 to TRBJ1-1; D unclear. The CDR3 loop spans 14 amino acids. V was trimmed by 6 bases and J by 6 bases, leaving 17 bases between them. In germline, CDR1 is LNHDA, CDR2 SQIVND (reference sequence). This chain's CDR3 is CASSLEGRTSEAFF. In DNA form, the CDR3 reads TGTGCCAGTAGCCTGGAGGGCAGAACCTCTGAAGCTTTCTTT.

The rearrangement joins TRBV12-3 or TRBV12-4 to TRBJ2-7; D is ambiguous. V lost 2 bases and J lost 5, with 7 bases in between. The CDR3 covers 12 residues. CDR3 sequence: CASSLSPHEQYF. In nucleotides, the CDR3 is TGTGCCAGCAGTTTAAGTCCCCACGAGCAGTACTTC.

This chain links TRBV7-9 with TRBJ1-1; D gene uncertain. Germline V gene data show CDR1 as SEHNR and CDR2 as FQNEAQ (reference sequence). Trimming stripped 2 bases from V and 1 base from J, with 2 bases between. The CDR3 sequence is 12 residues long. This chain's CDR3 is CASSLKNTEAFF. CDR3 sequence (DNA): TGTGCCAGCAGCTTAAAGAACACTGAAGCTTTCTTT.

The chain uses TRBV7-9 and TRBJ2-7, with D hard to call. This CDR3 comprises 13 residues. V was cut by 9 bases and J by 3 bases, with 15 bases left in between. In germline, CDR1 is SEHNR, CDR2 FQNEAQ (reference sequence). The CDR3 DNA sequence: TGTGCCAGTGGGCAGAGGATTAACTACGAGCAGTACTTC. Translating gives CASGQRINYEQYF.

The chain is built from TRBV20-1 and TRBJ1-1; 7 nucleotides align to TRBD1. The CDR3 length is 11 residues. Germline V CDR1 and CDR2: DFQATT, SNEGSKA (reference sequence). The CDR3 region has the DNA TGCAGGTTCTTACAGGGGCAGATGGCTTTCTTT. Its translation: CRFLQGQMAFF.

The rearrangement joins TRBV27 to TRBJ1-2; 8 nucleotides line up with TRBD1. V gave up 5 bases and J gave up 2 bases; unmatched junction bases: 7. Looked up from germline, CDR1 is MNHEY and CDR2 is SMNVEV (reference sequence). This CDR3 comprises 15 residues. The DNA for the CDR3 is TGTGCCAGCAGTCCGAGGACAGGGTCGAACTATGGCTACACCTTC. Encoded protein: CASSPRTGSNYGYTF.

The V call is TRBV20-1, the J call TRBJ1-1; possibly TRBD1 for D (5 bases). Per the germline V gene, CDR1 is DFQATT and CDR2 is SNEGSKA (reference sequence). CDR3 length: 14 amino acids. V shed 3 bases and J shed 4 bases, with 15 bases lying between them. CDR3 sequence (DNA): TGCAGTGCTAGTGTCCTCGGGGCGAGCACTGAAGCTTTCTTT. It yields the protein CSASVLGASTEAFF.

The V gene is TRBV5-1, the J gene TRBJ1-5; no reliable D call. The CDR3 contains 12 residues. Between the trimmed V and J ends, which lost 4 bases and 6 bases, there was a span of 8 bases. Germline CDR1 is SGHRS and CDR2 is YFSETQ. CDR3 nucleotide sequence: TGCGCCAGCAGCCTGTGGGGTCAGCCCCAGCATTTT. Translation: CASSLWGQPQHF.

The genes are TRBV29-1 and TRBJ2-1; 7 nucleotides agree with TRBD2. Trimming took 0 bases from V and 7 from J; bases not matched to a gene: 0. Germline V gene lookup returns CDR1 SQVTM and CDR2 ANQGSEA. The CDR3 loop spans 12 amino acids. As DNA, the CDR3 is TGCAGCGTTGAAGAGGGAGGGAATGAGCAGTTCTTC. It encodes CSVEEGGNEQFF.

This chain joins TRBV5-4 and TRBJ1-2; D not certain. This CDR3 has 13 amino acids. V lost 0 bases and J 4 bases, leaving 7 bases between the germline ends. CDR1 SGHNT and CDR2 YYREEE come from the germline V gene (reference sequence). The CDR3 region has the DNA TGTGCCAGCAGCTTGGAGCAGCTCTATGGCTACACCTTC. Its protein product is CASSLEQLYGYTF.

V gene TRBV10-3 combines with J gene TRBJ2-1, with 9 bases matching TRBD2. Germline V gene lookup returns CDR1 ENHRY and CDR2 SYGVKD. The ends lost 1 base at V and 5 bases at J; junction bases unmatched: 3. There are 15 residues in the CDR3. This CDR3 is CAISELAGDHNEQFF. The CDR3 DNA sequence: TGTGCCATCAGTGAGTTAGCGGGGGATCACAATGAGCAGTTCTTC.